The rows below give T cell receptor beta chains drawn from one sample of a study of cytomegalovirus exposure and HLA in healthy donors. The table came from immunoSEQ multiplex PCR; TCRdb's copy has only in-frame clones and leaves some out. The table records roughly 140,000 clones, 65% to 85% of them present only once. The sequencing input was PBMCs. These TCRs come from a woman in her 40s in good health and CMV-seropositive. CDR3s include the opening cysteine and the closing phenylalanine or tryptophan. A D gene is named only where the DNA matches it firmly. Only some rows state a clone size, as once, few, many or a class for expanded clones.

d_gene | j_gene | abundance | v_gene | CDR3nt | CDR3aa
. | TRBJ1-3 | . | TRBV6-6 | TGTGCCAGCACCGGGGACTTGAGCTCTGGAAACACCATATATTTT | CASTGDLSSGNTIYF
TRBD1 | TRBJ1-2 | . | TRBV2 | TGTGCCAGCAGTGAAGTGGGGACAGCGTATGGCTACACCTTC | CASSEVGTAYGYTF
. | TRBJ1-1 | . | TRBV5-6 | TGTGCCAGCAGATACGACAGGAACACTGAAGCTTTCTTT | CASRYDRNTEAFF
TRBD2 | TRBJ2-2 | . | TRBV5-6 | TGTGCCAGCAGCTTGTTTAGCGGGGGCCCGAACACCGGGGAGCTGTTTTTT | CASSLFSGGPNTGELFF
TRBD1 | TRBJ2-7 | once | TRBV4-1 | TGCGCCAGCAGCCCCGGACAGGGAGGTTACGAGCAGTACTTC | CASSPGQGGYEQYF
. | TRBJ1-2 | . | TRBV2 | TGTGCCAGCAGTGAGGAGGGCGGCTACACCTTC | CASSEEGGYTF
TRBD1 | TRBJ1-1 | once | TRBV30 | TGTGCCTGGAACAGGGGAGTTGTTTTGACTGAAGCTTTCTTT | CAWNRGVVLTEAFF
TRBD1 | TRBJ2-5 | . | TRBV15 | TGTGCCACCAGCAGAGCCGGACAGGCCCAAGAGACCCAGTACTTC | CATSRAGQAQETQYF
. | TRBJ1-2 | . | TRBV19 | TGTGCCAGTAGTAAGACAGGAAGCTATGGCTACACCTTC | CASSKTGSYGYTF
. | TRBJ1-1 | . | TRBV19 | TGTGCCAGTAGTATGCAGGGCGCGTCGACTGAAGCTTTCTTT | CASSMQGASTEAFF
. | TRBJ1-1 | . | TRBV13 | TGTGCCAGCAGCTTAGGTCGGGGTTATAGGACTGAAGCTTTCTTT | CASSLGRGYRTEAFF
TRBD2 | TRBJ2-1 | . | TRBV5-1 | TGCGCCAGCAGCTTGACTAGCGGGGTCATCGGTGAGCAGTTCTTC | CASSLTSGVIGEQFF
. | TRBJ1-6 | once | TRBV27 | TGTGCCAGCAGTTTATCGATACAGGGCCCCAATTCACCCCTCCACTTT | CASSLSIQGPNSPLHF
TRBD2 | TRBJ2-1 | . | TRBV28 | TGTGCCAGCAGTCACAGCGGGGGGGCCTACAATGAGCAGTTCTTC | CASSHSGGAYNEQFF
TRBD2 | TRBJ2-1 | . | TRBV19 | TGTGCCAGTAGTACCGCGATAGCGGGGGGTGGGAATGAGCAGTTCTTC | CASSTAIAGGGNEQFF
TRBD1 | TRBJ1-1 | . | TRBV6-1 | TGTGCCAGCAGTGAACCAGGGGGCGCGACTGAAGCTTTCTTT | CASSEPGGATEAFF
TRBD1 | TRBJ2-3 | . | TRBV5-5 | TGTGCCAGCCGATCATGGACAGGGGGCACAGATACGCAGTATTTT | CASRSWTGGTDTQYF
. | TRBJ2-7 | . | TRBV5-4 | TGTGCCAGCAGCCTTCGGGAACGAGGCTCCTACGAGCAGTACTTC | CASSLRERGSYEQYF